This is a list of T cell receptor beta chains from one sample in a study of T cell responses to AZD1222 COVID-19 vaccine. Clones were read by immunoSEQ multiplex PCR, and TCRdb kept only the in-frame ones, dropping some. Found here are 130,000 to 150,000 clones, about 92% of them singletons; the top ten hold 1.5% to 2%. Sequencing used peripheral blood, obtained on day 0 of AZD1222 vaccination. The source of these receptors is an adult in good health. Each CDR3 is given with its conserved first and last residue. The order of the fields is clone size, CDR3 length, V gene, J gene, D gene, CDR3 DNA, CDR3 protein. D genes are given only for firm matches. Clone size, where shown, is once, few, many, or a class for clones that have expanded.

NA	13	TRBV6-5	TRBJ2-5	NA	TGTGCCAGCACTGTGACCGGGGCGGAGACCCAGTACTTC	CASTVTGAETQYF
NA	17	TRBV7-9	TRBJ2-4	TRBD1	TGTGCCAGCGCCCAGGGGGGCGGGACAGGGGGTAGAAACATTCAGTACTTC	CASAQGGGTGGRNIQYF
once	15	TRBV6-1	TRBJ1-2	NA	TGTGCCAGCAGTGAAGTTTGGGGTGGAAACTATGGCTACACCTTC	CASSEVWGGNYGYTF
NA	14	TRBV19	TRBJ2-5	NA	TGTGCCAGTAGTAATAGAGGCGTCCTGGAGACCCAGTACTTC	CASSNRGVLETQYF
NA	17	TRBV3-1/TRBV3-2	TRBJ2-1	TRBD2	TGTGCCAGCAGCCAAGATGGTGGGACTAGCGGGAGTAATGAGCAGTTCTTC	CASSQDGGTSGSNEQFF
once	16	TRBV7-9	TRBJ2-1	TRBD2	TGTGCCAGCAGCTTAGCTCTAGCGGGGAGCTACAATGAGCAGTTCTTC	CASSLALAGSYNEQFF
NA	13	TRBV28	TRBJ2-7	TRBD1	TGTGGGACACAGGGGGCCCCTTCCTACGAGCAGTACTTC	CGTQGAPSYEQYF
NA	20	TRBV10-1	TRBJ1-5	TRBD1	TGCGCCAGCAGTGAGATCTCCGGACAGGGGCGAGGTCTGGGCAATCAGCCCCAGCATTTT	CASSEISGQGRGLGNQPQHF
NA	13	TRBV13	TRBJ2-2	NA	TGTGCCAGCAGCTTGTTCGATCCCGGGGAGCTGTTTTTT	CASSLFDPGELFF
NA	14	TRBV5-1	TRBJ2-3	TRBD1	TGCGCCAGCAGCGTGGACAGGGGGCGAGATACGCAGTATTTT	CASSVDRGRDTQYF
NA	12	TRBV2	TRBJ1-1	TRBD1	TGTGCCAGCCGGGACAGGGGAACTGAAGCTTTCTTT	CASRDRGTEAFF
NA	12	TRBV7-2	TRBJ2-5	NA	TGTGCCAGCAGCTTGATGGAAGAGACCCAGTACTTC	CASSLMEETQYF
NA	15	TRBV16	TRBJ1-1	NA	TGTGCCAGCAGCCAATCGGTCACAGGGAACACTGAAGCTTTCTTT	CASSQSVTGNTEAFF
NA	13	TRBV15	TRBJ1-1	NA	TGTGCCACCAGCAGACGGGGGAACACTGAAGCTTTCTTT	CATSRRGNTEAFF
NA	15	TRBV5-8	TRBJ2-5	NA	TGTGCCAGCAACGGCCTCTCCCGGGGGCAAGAGACCCAGTACTTC	CASNGLSRGQETQYF
NA	16	TRBV9	TRBJ1-3	NA	TGTGCCAGCAGCGTTATGACAGCCAACTCTGGAAACACCATATATTTT	CASSVMTANSGNTIYF
NA	15	TRBV5-1	TRBJ1-1	NA	TGCGCCAGCAGCTTGAACTTACAGACGAACACTGAAGCTTTCTTT	CASSLNLQTNTEAFF
NA	16	TRBV18	TRBJ2-5	TRBD2	TGTGCCAGCTCACCACCGGTCAGCGGGGGTCAAAAGACCCAGTACTTC	CASSPPVSGGQKTQYF
NA	14	TRBV2	TRBJ1-5	NA	TGTGCCAGCAGTGCCTCGGTGGGCAATCAGCCCCAGCATTTT	CASSASVGNQPQHF
once	14	TRBV2	TRBJ1-1	NA	TGTGCCAGCAGTGAGTACGGGGGCAACACTGAAGCTTTCTTT	CASSEYGGNTEAFF
NA	13	TRBV12-5	TRBJ1-3	NA	TGTGCTAGTGCTTCCAGGGGAGGAAACACCATATATTTT	CASASRGGNTIYF
NA	14	TRBV4-2	TRBJ2-3	NA	TGTGCCACCTCGCTGGGGACTAGCACAGATACGCAGTATTTT	CATSLGTSTDTQYF
once	16	TRBV3-1/TRBV3-2	TRBJ2-3	NA	TGTGCCAGCAGCCAAGGTCCGGGATCGTTGACAGATACGCAGTATTTT	CASSQGPGSLTDTQYF
NA	15	TRBV19	TRBJ1-3	TRBD1	TGTGCCAGTACCTTTAAAAGGGGGCCGTCAAACACCATATATTTT	CASTFKRGPSNTIYF
NA	15	TRBV5-1	TRBJ2-3	NA	TGCGCCAGCAGCTTGAGGCGGGGGCACACAGATACGCAGTATTTT	CASSLRRGHTDTQYF
NA	18	TRBV5-1	TRBJ1-3	NA	TGCGCCAGCAGCTCATACCCTATCGGGCAAGGGGTCGGAAACACCATATATTTT	CASSSYPIGQGVGNTIYF
NA	18	TRBV10-2	TRBJ1-1	TRBD1	TGCGCCAGCCTCCGGGACAGGGGGCGAGGTGGTGGGAACACTGAAGCTTTCTTT	CASLRDRGRGGGNTEAFF
NA	11	TRBV2	TRBJ1-1	NA	TGTGCCAGCAGGGGCGGGTTTGAAGCTTTCTTT	CASRGGFEAFF
NA	13	TRBV4-1	TRBJ1-2	NA	TGCGCCAGCAGCCTCCTCGGAGTTGGTGGCTACACCTTC	CASSLLGVGGYTF
NA	15	TRBV6-5	TRBJ1-5	TRBD1	TGTGCCAGCAGCCGCGGGACAGCTAGCAATCAGCCCCAGCATTTT	CASSRGTASNQPQHF
NA	15	TRBV9	TRBJ1-4	TRBD1	TGTGCCAGCAGCCCATCAGGGGGGGGGAGCGAAAAACTGTTTTTT	CASSPSGGGSEKLFF
once	15	TRBV6-5	TRBJ1-5	NA	TGTGCCAGCAGTTACGACGGGACCGGGAATCAGCCCCAGCATTTT	CASSYDGTGNQPQHF
NA	13	TRBV6-5	TRBJ2-7	TRBD2	TGTGCCAGCAGTCCCCGGACTAGCGGAGGGGCGTGGTTC	CASSPRTSGGAWF
NA	16	TRBV6-4	TRBJ2-7	NA	TGTGCCAGCCAAGAAGGTGTCACAAAACCGACCTACGAGCAGTACTTC	CASQEGVTKPTYEQYF
once	16	TRBV25-1	TRBJ1-6	TRBD1	TGTGCCAGCAGTGATTGGAGACAGGGAGGAGGCTCACCCCTCCACTTT	CASSDWRQGGGSPLHF
NA	13	TRBV7-3	TRBJ2-3	NA	TGTGCCAGCAGCTCGGACACGATAGATACGCAGTATTTT	CASSSDTIDTQYF
NA	13	TRBV27	TRBJ1-5	NA	TGTGCCAGCAGTTTGCAGGGACTTCAGCCCCAGCATTTT	CASSLQGLQPQHF
NA	16	TRBV2	TRBJ1-6	NA	TGTGCCAGCAGTGAGCGCGAACAGGGCAGAAGTTCACCCCTCCACTTT	CASSEREQGRSSPLHF
NA	14	TRBV7-9	TRBJ1-1	TRBD1	TGTGCCAGCACACTCTCCGGGACAGGGGAAGAAGCTTTCTTT	CASTLSGTGEEAFF
NA	14	TRBV27	TRBJ2-7	NA	TGTGCCAGCAGGCCCACCCGGGTTCGGTACGAGCAGTACTTC	CASRPTRVRYEQYF
NA	15	TRBV18	TRBJ1-6	TRBD1	TGTGCCAGCTCTTCAGGGGGGCAGGGCAATTCACCCCTCCACTTT	CASSSGGQGNSPLHF
NA	14	TRBV2	TRBJ1-4	NA	TGTGCCAGCACTAATAACATTGCTCCCGAAAAACTGTTTTTT	CASTNNIAPEKLFF
NA	13	TRBV7-9	TRBJ1-1	NA	TGTGCCAGCAGCTTAGTTGGCGTAGGTGAAGCTTTCTTT	CASSLVGVGEAFF
NA	13	TRBV29-1	TRBJ2-5	NA	TGCAGCGTGAAGGGACGCACTCAAGAGACCCAGTACTTC	CSVKGRTQETQYF
NA	15	TRBV5-4	TRBJ1-5	NA	TGTGCCAGCAGCTTGGGCCCGCCAGGCAATCAGCCCCAGCATTTT	CASSLGPPGNQPQHF
NA	13	TRBV6-5	TRBJ1-3	TRBD1	TGTGCCAGCTCCAGGGGGCCTGGAAACACCATATATTTT	CASSRGPGNTIYF
NA	16	TRBV2	TRBJ2-5	NA	TGTGCCAGCAGTGAGGGGCAGGGAAATTACCAAGAGACCCAGTACTTC	CASSEGQGNYQETQYF
NA	13	TRBV29-1	TRBJ1-1	NA	TGCAGCGTTGTCAAACAGGCGGGGGCTGAAGCTTTCTTT	CSVVKQAGAEAFF
NA	15	TRBV6-6	TRBJ2-3	NA	TGTGCCAGCAGTTACCGGCGGGGCAGCACAGATACGCAGTATTTT	CASSYRRGSTDTQYF
NA	15	TRBV7-9	TRBJ2-2	NA	TGTGCCAGCAGCTCGGGGCGGACGAACACCGGGGAGCTGTTTTTT	CASSSGRTNTGELFF
NA	15	TRBV2	TRBJ1-2	TRBD1	TGTGCCAGCAGTCCCCACGACAGGGCTGCAAATGGCTACACCTTC	CASSPHDRAANGYTF
NA	14	TRBV11-3	TRBJ2-1	NA	TGTGCCAGCAGCTTAATGGCAGGGAGCAATGAGCAGTTCTTC	CASSLMAGSNEQFF
NA	16	TRBV5-1	TRBJ1-1	NA	TGCGCCAGCAGTTTTGCTTCGGGGGGCGAGAACACTGAAGCTTTCTTT	CASSFASGGENTEAFF
NA	14	TRBV9	TRBJ1-6	NA	TGTGCCAGCAGCGTAGGCTCAGATAATTCACCCCTCCACTTT	CASSVGSDNSPLHF